The 8 T cell receptor beta chains given below trace back to one sample, sequenced in a study of T cells in Graves' hyperthyroidism and ophthalmopathy. The CDR3 regions of TCR beta were amplified from RNA transcripts. The HTBI primer set served for first-round RT-PCR of the TCR CDR3. TCRdb ran MiXCR on the multiplex PCR reads and lists one entry per CDR3 protein. The sample holds more than 500,000 distinct CDR3 sequences; around 15% are singletons and the top ten take around 4.5%. The specimen was blood. These TCRs come from a woman between 40 and 55 years old with Graves' ophthalmopathy.

This clonotype has ten or more counts. The V call is TRBV2, the J call TRBJ2-7; TRBD2 agrees at 8 bases. The ends lost 6 bases at V and 3 bases at J; junction bases unmatched: 4. Germline V lookup: CDR1 SNHLY, CDR2 FYNNEI. This CDR3 spans 13 amino acids. The CDR3 sequence is CASRQAGVYEQYF. CDR3 DNA sequence: TGTGCCAGCAGACAAGCGGGGGTCTACGAGCAGTACTTC.

This clonotype has a handful of counts. A much larger clone lies one base from this, so it may be a read error. The V gene is TRBV30, the J gene TRBJ2-7; the D is unclear. Germline CDR1 GTSNPN, CDR2 SVGIG (reference sequence). With 3 bases removed from V and 5 bases from J, the gap between germline ends came to 26 bases. CDR3 length: 17 amino acids. CDR3 amino acids: CAWSRTTDPPPPHEQYF. The CDR3 nucleotides read TGTGCCTGGAGCCGAACAACGGATCCCCCACCCCCCCACGAGCAGTACTTC.

The V and J genes are TRBV4-3 and TRBJ2-7; D is possibly TRBD1 (5 bases). The CDR3 is made up of 13 amino acids. CDR1 is LGHNA and CDR2 is YSLEER in the germline V gene. Between the trimmed V and J ends, which lost 2 bases and 4 bases, there was a span of 9 bases. CDR3 in DNA: TGCGCCAGCAGCCAACAGGGTGGTTACGAGCAGTACTTC. This gives the protein CASSQQGGYEQYF.

This clonotype was recorded at least ten times. The chain links TRBV28 to TRBJ2-7; TRBD2 aligns across 7 bases. The CDR3 extends over 14 amino acids. Germline-derived CDR1 and CDR2 are MDHEN and SYDVKM. V lost 3 bases to trimming and J lost 7 bases; unmatched junction nucleotides: 9. The CDR3 DNA follows: TGTGCCAGCAGTTTTCGACTAGCCGGCCTGGAGCAGTACTTC. Protein sequence: CASSFRLAGLEQYF.

This clonotype appeared many times. The rearrangement joins TRBV7-4 to TRBJ2-7, with a tentative D call TRBD2 (5 bases). CDR3 length: 14 residues. The germline V gene encodes CDR1 SGHVT and CDR2 SQSDAQ. Deletions cut 1 base from V and 6 bases from J, with 13 bases between. The CDR3 bases are TGTGCCAGCAGCTTAGTAGGGAGAAGGGTCGAGCAGTACTTC. It yields the protein CASSLVGRRVEQYF.

The chain uses TRBV4-2 and TRBJ2-2, with 8 bases matching TRBD2. Germline CDR1 and CDR2: LGHNA and YNFKEQ. The CDR3 length is 18 residues. J gave up 0 bases and V 1 base, and 7 bases lay outside the gene matches. CDR3 in DNA: TGTGCCAGCAGCCAAGTAAAGTCGGGACTAGCGAACACCGGGGAGCTGTTTTTT. Translated, it gives CASSQVKSGLANTGELFF.

V gene TRBV6-1 combines with J gene TRBJ2-5; possible D gene TRBD2, 5 bases. CDR1 and CDR2 from the germline V gene are MNHNS and SASEGT. The CDR3 is made up of 12 amino acids. Trimming shortened V by 8 bases and J by 8 bases, and 15 bases separated the two germline ends. The CDR3 spells CASQLTAGTQYF. In DNA form, the CDR3 reads TGTGCCAGCCAACTTACTGCGGGCACCCAGTACTTC.

This clonotype was picked up many times. This chain links TRBV12-3 or TRBV12-4 with TRBJ2-7; 9 bases align to TRBD1. The ends lost 4 bases at V and 13 bases at J; junction bases unmatched: 8. There are 12 residues in the CDR3. The CDR3 coding sequence is TGTGCCAGCAGTTCAACCGGGACAGGGTCCTACTTC. Its translation: CASSSTGTGSYF.